This T cell receptor beta chain comes out of a study of cytomegalovirus exposure and HLA in healthy donors. The length of the CDR3 is 14 residues. V shed 6 bases and J 7 bases; nucleotides not matched to a gene: 7. Germline assignment: CDR1 LNHDA and CDR2 SQIVND (reference sequence). The PCR contained 60 Vbeta and 13 Jbeta primers. Measured with immunoSEQ multiplex PCR; TCRdb has only the in-frame clones, and not every one. The data show 180,000 or so clones, with 65% to 85% seen just once and 4.5% held by the top ten. Study results and caveats: When a later analysis was performed, an Asian-associated ancestry cluster reportedly had fewer N-insertions than the roughly 640-donor mean. Another analysis was done later, and it associated 16,951 TCR beta sequences with HLA alleles at 0.05 false discovery rate. In an earlier analysis, in around 590 donors, most V segments appeared productive either ~90% or ~30% of the time. There were some V segments, including TRBV6-2 and TRBV6-3, excluded as indistinguishable.

On this clone: Its antigen remains unidentified.

The receptor was derived from a woman aged 50 to 65 in good health and CMV-seropositive. The sample taken for sequencing was PBMCs. V is TRBV19 and J is TRBJ1-2; 11 nucleotides match TRBD1. CDR3 in amino acids: CASRFRDRGSGYTF. In DNA, the CDR3 is TGTGCCAGTAGATTCCGGGACAGGGGGTCTGGCTACACCTTC.